These 18 T cell receptor beta chains share one sample of origin, sequenced in a study of blood T cell repertoires in COVID-19. Clones were read by immunoSEQ multiplex PCR, and TCRdb kept only the in-frame ones, dropping some. The sample includes some 87,000 clones, around 80% of them seen just once. The sample comprised peripheral blood. These receptors were collected from a man aged 45 to 65 who had recovered from COVID-19.

CDR3 in amino acids: CASSRIYGQGYGYTF. The CDR3 DNA reads as TGTGCCAGCAGTCGCATTTACGGACAGGGGTATGGCTACACCTTC. The chain couples TRBV6-5 to TRBJ1-2; the match to TRBD1 covers 9 bases. Looked up from germline, CDR1 is MNHEY and CDR2 is SVGAGI. This CDR3 contains 15 residues. Trimming took 5 bases from V and 5 from J; bases not matched to a gene: 9.

This chain links TRBV29-1 with TRBJ1-2; 7 positions match TRBD1. There are 13 residues in the CDR3. Per germline, CDR1 SQVTM and CDR2 ANQGSEA. The V gene end was trimmed by 4 bases and the J gene end by 8 bases; junction bases not matched to a gene: 10. CDR3 sequence: CSVVVTGRSGYTF. CDR3 in DNA: TGCAGCGTTGTCGTGACAGGGAGATCCGGCTACACCTTC.

The rearrangement links TRBV2 to TRBJ2-7; 8 positions match TRBD2. Germline trimming cut 3 bases from V and 4 bases from J; bases unmatched to any gene: 14. The CDR3 length is 17 residues. Germline V gene sequence: CDR1 SNHLY, CDR2 FYNNEI. This CDR3 reads CASSERGRGGRSYEQYF. Here the CDR3 DNA reads TGTGCCAGCAGTGAGAGAGGTCGGGGGGGCCGTTCGTACGAGCAGTACTTC.

J is TRBJ1-6 and V is TRBV3-1 (or the pseudogene TRBV3-2), with TRBD1 identical over 8 bases. Per the germline V gene, CDR1 is LGHDT and CDR2 is YNNKEL (reference sequence). This CDR3 contains 15 residues. The V and J ends lost 1 base and 10 bases, in that order; junction bases with no gene match: 6. CDR3 amino acids: CASSQGRGPSSPLHF. The CDR3 coding sequence is TGTGCCAGCAGCCAAGGCAGGGGGCCGAGCTCACCCCTCCACTTT.

CDR3 nucleotides: TGTGCCAGCAGCATTGACAGGGTTGGTACGCAGTATTTT. Its protein product is CASSIDRVGTQYF. The chain carries TRBV11-2 and TRBJ2-3; TRBD1 matches 7 bases. Germline-derived CDR1 and CDR2 are SGHAT and FQNNGV. This CDR3 has 13 residues. The trim removed 5 bases at V and 8 bases at J, leaving 7 bases unmatched.

The chain employs TRBV11-2 and TRBJ1-5; D call uncertain. Germline V CDR1 and CDR2: SGHAT, FQNNGV. The V and J ends lost 3 bases and 2 bases respectively, with 5 bases between them. The CDR3 spans 13 residues. The CDR3 DNA reads TGTGCCAGCAGCTTCGGGGGCAATCAGCCCCAGCATTTT. It is translated as CASSFGGNQPQHF.

The gene calls are TRBV14 and TRBJ2-3; tentatively, D is TRBD2 (6 bases). The CDR3 extends over 11 amino acids. Between the trimmed V and J ends, which lost 3 bases and 8 bases, there was a span of 6 bases. CDR1 is SGHDN and CDR2 is FVKESK in the germline V gene. CDR3 sequence: CASSHGSTQYF. DNA of the CDR3: TGTGCCAGCAGCCACGGGAGTACGCAGTATTTT.

The chain links TRBV10-1 to TRBJ1-1; 7 bases agree with TRBD1. V was clipped by 8 bases and J by 3 bases; unmatched bases: 12. CDR1 and CDR2 from the germline V gene are WNHNN and SYGVQD (reference sequence). The CDR3 contains 15 residues. CDR3 nucleotides: TGCGCCAGCCCGCAGGGGGGACCCTCTTACACTGAAGCTTTCTTT. This sequence encodes CASPQGGPSYTEAFF.

CDR3 DNA sequence: TGTGCCAGCACCTGGCGGGCGGGAGGGAACTACAATGAGCAGTTCTTC. This encodes CASTWRAGGNYNEQFF. The gene calls are TRBV7-2 and TRBJ2-1; 9 bases match TRBD2. CDR1 SGHTA and CDR2 FQGNSA come from the germline V gene. V was clipped by 7 bases and J by 3 bases; unmatched bases: 10. The CDR3 contains 16 residues.

In regard to this clone: One junction end does not reproduce the germline sequence, and a read error may be involved. The V gene is TRBV28, the J gene TRBJ1-4; 7 bases align to TRBD1. CDR3 length: 16 amino acids. Germline-derived CDR1 and CDR2 are MDHEN and SYDVKM. This chain's CDR3 is CASSSGNRGTHEKLFF. The CDR3 coding sequence is TGTGCCAGCAGTTCAGGAAACAGGGGAACTCATGAAAAACTGTTTTTT.

In this sample, this clone turned up once. The chain uses TRBV5-1 and TRBJ2-7, with 11 bases aligning to TRBD1. Germline CDR1 and CDR2: SGHRS and YFSETQ. V dropped 4 bases and J dropped 0; count of bases not matched to a gene: 12. The CDR3 is made up of 18 amino acids. The CDR3 is CASSRTGGTVLVSYEQYF. The CDR3 DNA sequence: TGCGCCAGCAGCCGGACAGGGGGCACCGTACTGGTCTCCTACGAGCAGTACTTC.

DNA for the CDR3: TGTGCCAGCAGCCCAGGTTTTTTAGAGGGTGTTGAGCAGTTCTTC. As protein: CASSPGFLEGVEQFF. The rearrangement joins TRBV9 to TRBJ2-1; possibly TRBD2 for D (5 bases). Trimming left V 4 bases short and J 9 bases short, with 20 bases between. The CDR3 has 15 amino acids. The V gene's germline CDR1 is SGDLS and CDR2 YYNGEE. Based on the CDR3 plus reference TRBV9 and TRBJ2-1, the full variable domain is DSGVTQTPKHLITATGQRVTLRCSPRSGDLSVYWYQQSLDQGLQFLIQYYNGEERAKGNILERFSAQQFPDLHSELNLSSLELGDSALYFCASSPGFLEGVEQFFGPGTRLTVL.

This clone was recorded once. The chain has TRBV18 and TRBJ1-6; D remains ambiguous. Trimming shortened V by 5 bases and J by 0 bases, and 5 bases separated the two germline ends. This CDR3 is 14 amino acids long. In germline, CDR1 is KGHSH, CDR2 LQKENI. CDR3 sequence (DNA): TGTGCCAGCTCAGAGAGCTCCTATAATTCACCCCTCCACTTT. Translated: CASSESSYNSPLHF.

The rearrangement joins TRBV3-1 (or the pseudogene TRBV3-2) to TRBJ2-7; 10 nucleotides match TRBD2. The CDR3 totals 18 residues. The germline V gene encodes CDR1 LGHDT and CDR2 YNNKEL (reference sequence). Trimming at V came to 0 bases and at J to 0 bases, leaving 8 bases not matched to a gene. The CDR3: CASSQDGLAGASSYEQYF. The CDR3 DNA is TGTGCCAGCAGCCAAGATGGGCTAGCGGGGGCCTCCTCCTACGAGCAGTACTTC.

The gene calls are TRBV18 and TRBJ1-5; maybe TRBD1 (6 bases). Trimming stripped 6 bases from V and 0 bases from J, with 15 bases between. The germline V gene encodes CDR1 KGHSH and CDR2 LQKENI. The CDR3 loop spans 16 amino acids. The CDR3 sequence is CASSRDRFNSNQPQHF. In DNA, the CDR3 is TGTGCCAGCTCCCGAGACAGGTTCAATAGCAATCAGCCCCAGCATTTT.

The chain carries TRBV7-2 and TRBJ2-1, with a tentative D call TRBD2 (6 bases). The CDR3 is made up of 15 amino acids. Germline CDR1 and CDR2: SGHTA and FQGNSA. V was shortened by 1 base and J by 4 bases, with 11 bases between the two germline ends. The CDR3 here is CASSLGSGRYNEQFF. CDR3 coding DNA: TGTGCCAGCAGCTTAGGTAGCGGCAGGTACAATGAGCAGTTCTTC.

The chain joins TRBV4-2 to TRBJ1-1, with D possibly being TRBD1 (6 bases). Trimming left V 2 bases short and J 5 bases short, with 15 bases between. The CDR3 runs 15 residues. Germline CDR1 is LGHNA and CDR2 is YNFKEQ. CDR3 sequence (DNA): TGTGCCAGCAGCCAAACAATAGCAGGGGCAACTGAAGCTTTCTTT. This encodes CASSQTIAGATEAFF.

The chain joins TRBV5-4 to TRBJ2-1, with D hard to call. Looked up from germline, CDR1 is SGHNT and CDR2 is YYREEE (reference sequence). Deletions cut 6 bases from V and 6 bases from J, with 10 bases between. The CDR3 runs 12 residues. The CDR3 loop is CASTPGSNEQFF. In DNA, the CDR3 is TGTGCCAGCACCCCAGGATCCAATGAGCAGTTCTTC.